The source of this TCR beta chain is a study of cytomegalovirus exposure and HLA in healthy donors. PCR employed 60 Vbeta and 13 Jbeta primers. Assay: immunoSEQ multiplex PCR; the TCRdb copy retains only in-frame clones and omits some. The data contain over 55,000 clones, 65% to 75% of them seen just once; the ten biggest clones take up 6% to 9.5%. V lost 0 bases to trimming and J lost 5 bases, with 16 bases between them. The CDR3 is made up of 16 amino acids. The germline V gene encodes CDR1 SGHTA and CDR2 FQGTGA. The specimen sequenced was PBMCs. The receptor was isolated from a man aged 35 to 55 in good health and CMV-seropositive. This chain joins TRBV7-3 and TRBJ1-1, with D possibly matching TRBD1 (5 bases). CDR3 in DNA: TGTGCCAGCAGCTTAACTGGTGGGAGGGGTATAACTGAAGCTTTCTTT. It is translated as CASSLTGGRGITEAFF.